Listed below are T cell receptor beta chains from one sample, sequenced in a study of CD8 T cells in Susac syndrome. TCRdb recomputed calls from the immunoSEQ multiplex PCR reads with MiXCR, one row per CDR3 protein. The repertoire holds 200,000 to 250,000 distinct CDR3 sequences, with approximately 94% as singletons. The sample consisted of CD4+ T cells from PBMCs. The source is a human donor with Susac syndrome. The CDR3 runs from the conserved cysteine through the conserved F or W. D genes are given only for firm matches. Expanded clones are given a class, and other clones once, few, many or no size at all.

clone_size,j_call,d_call,v_call,cdr3_nt,cdr3_aa
.,TRBJ1-1,.,TRBV20-1,TGCAGTGCTAGCAGAAACACAGGGAACACTGAAGCTTTCTTT,CSASRNTGNTEAFF
once,TRBJ1-5,.,TRBV7-9,TGTGCCAGCAGCTTATGGGGGGAAAAGCAGCCCCAGCATTTT,CASSLWGEKQPQHF
once,TRBJ1-5,.,TRBV3-1,TGTGCCAGCAGCGGGGTGAGGGGCTCCCATCAGCCCCAGCATTTT,CASSGVRGSHQPQHF
.,TRBJ1-2,TRBD1,TRBV6-6,TGTGCCGGTCTAGGGACAGGGAACTATGGCTACACCTTC,CAGLGTGNYGYTF
.,TRBJ1-5,TRBD1,TRBV12-3/TRBV12-4,TGTGCCAGCAGTTCCCAGACAGGGGTCAAGCCCCAGCATTTT,CASSSQTGVKPQHF
.,TRBJ1-1,.,TRBV20-1,TGCAGTGCTCTAAGGACGGTCGAAGCTTTCTTT,CSALRTVEAFF
.,TRBJ1-5,.,TRBV9,TGTGCCAGCAGCGCAGACCAGGTGACTCAGCCCCAGCATTTT,CASSADQVTQPQHF
.,TRBJ1-6,TRBD1,TRBV5-4,TGTGCCAGCAGTCCGACGGGGACAGGGTCACCCCTCCACTTT,CASSPTGTGSPLHF
.,TRBJ1-4,TRBD1,TRBV6-5,TGTGCCAGCAGTTACTCGGGACAGGGGCATGAAAAACTGTTTTTT,CASSYSGQGHEKLFF
.,TRBJ1-4,.,TRBV5-6,TGTGCCAGCAGACGGGGAACCCTTACACCAACTAATGAAAAACTGTTTTTT,CASRRGTLTPTNEKLFF
.,TRBJ2-5,.,TRBV11-3,TGTGCCAGCAGCGGGGAAGAAGAGACCCAGTACTTC,CASSGEEETQYF
.,TRBJ2-5,.,TRBV5-5,TGTGCCAGCAGCTTTGTAGGCATCCAAGAGACCCAGTACTTC,CASSFVGIQETQYF
.,TRBJ2-7,.,TRBV20-1,TGCAGTGCTCCCCCGTGGGGGAGGGAGCAGTACTTC,CSAPPWGREQYF
.,TRBJ2-3,.,TRBV5-1,TGCGCCAGCAGCTGGGGGCTCCCAGATACGCAGTATTTT,CASSWGLPDTQYF
once,TRBJ1-1,.,TRBV12-3/TRBV12-4,TGTGCCAGCAGCAGCTACGGACAGAACACTGAAGCTTTCTTT,CASSSYGQNTEAFF
.,TRBJ1-4,TRBD1,TRBV20-1,TGCAGTGCTATACCCGACAGGGGCCCCCCAACTAATGAAAAACTGTTTTTT,CSAIPDRGPPTNEKLFF
.,TRBJ1-6,.,TRBV9,TGTGCCAGCAGCGTAGATTGGGGACCGCTATTTCCCCTCCACTTT,CASSVDWGPLFPLHF
once,TRBJ2-5,.,TRBV5-1,TGCGCCAGCAGGAACAGGCCCGGAGAGGAGACCCAGTACTTC,CASRNRPGEETQYF
.,TRBJ2-7,.,TRBV10-3,TGTGCCATCAGTGAGTTTCTCGACGGACTATCCGGGCAGTACTTC,CAISEFLDGLSGQYF
.,TRBJ2-1,TRBD2,TRBV20-1,TGCAGTGCCCCTAGCGGGGGGAGGAGCACCGATGAGCAGTTCTTC,CSAPSGGRSTDEQFF
.,TRBJ1-3,.,TRBV5-1,TGCGCCAGCAGCGGCGGCACAGAAAACACCATATATTTT,CASSGGTENTIYF
.,TRBJ2-5,.,TRBV3-1,TGTGCCAGCAGTTTTTATATTGAGGGGGAGGAGACCCAGTACTTC,CASSFYIEGEETQYF
.,TRBJ1-1,.,TRBV6-2/TRBV6-3,TGTGCCAGCAGGCTGGATGGACCGGGGGAGAACACTGAAGCTTTCTTT,CASRLDGPGENTEAFF
.,TRBJ2-5,.,TRBV5-1,TGCGCCAGCAGCTTGGAGACAGGAGCAGAGACCCAGTACTTC,CASSLETGAETQYF
.,TRBJ2-1,.,TRBV18,TGTGCCAGCTCACCGGGGGGCGGCACCTACAATGAGCAGTTCTTC,CASSPGGGTYNEQFF